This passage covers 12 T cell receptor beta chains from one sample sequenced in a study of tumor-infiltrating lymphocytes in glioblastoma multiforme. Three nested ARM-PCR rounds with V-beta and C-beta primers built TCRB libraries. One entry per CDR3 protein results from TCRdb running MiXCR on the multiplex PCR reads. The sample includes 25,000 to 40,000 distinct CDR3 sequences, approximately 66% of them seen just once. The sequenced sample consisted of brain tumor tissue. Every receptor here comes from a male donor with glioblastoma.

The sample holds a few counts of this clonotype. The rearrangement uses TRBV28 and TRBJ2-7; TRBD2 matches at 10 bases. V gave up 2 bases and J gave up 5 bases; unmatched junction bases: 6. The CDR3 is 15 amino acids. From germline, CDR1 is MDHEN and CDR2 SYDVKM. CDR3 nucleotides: TGTGCCAGCAGTTTAATCAAAGCGGGAGGGAACGAGCAGTACTTC. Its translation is CASSLIKAGGNEQYF. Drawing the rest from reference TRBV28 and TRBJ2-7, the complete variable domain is DVKVTQSSRYLVKRTGEKVFLECVQDMDHENMFWYRQDPGLGLRLIYFSYDVKMKEKGDIPEGYSVSREKKERFSLILESASTNQTSMYLCASSLIKAGGNEQYFGPGTRLTVT.

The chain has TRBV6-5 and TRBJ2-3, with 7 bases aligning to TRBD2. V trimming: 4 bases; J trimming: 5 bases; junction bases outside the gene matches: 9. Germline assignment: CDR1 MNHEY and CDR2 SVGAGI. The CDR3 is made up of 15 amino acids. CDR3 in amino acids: CASSSLAAIIDTQYF. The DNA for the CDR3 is TGTGCCAGCAGTTCTCTAGCGGCTATCATAGATACGCAGTATTTT.

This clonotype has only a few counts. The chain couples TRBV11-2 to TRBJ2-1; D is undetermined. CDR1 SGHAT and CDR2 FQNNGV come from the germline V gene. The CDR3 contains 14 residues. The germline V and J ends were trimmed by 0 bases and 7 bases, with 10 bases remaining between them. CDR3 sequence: CASSLEEGSNEQFF. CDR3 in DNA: TGTGCCAGCAGCTTAGAGGAAGGTTCGAATGAGCAGTTCTTC.

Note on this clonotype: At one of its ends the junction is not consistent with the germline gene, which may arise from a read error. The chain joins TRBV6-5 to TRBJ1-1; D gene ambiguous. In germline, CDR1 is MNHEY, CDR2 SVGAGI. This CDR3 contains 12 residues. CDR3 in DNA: TGTGTCAGCAGTCTTATAAACACTGAGGCTTTCTTT. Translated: CVSSLINTEAFF.

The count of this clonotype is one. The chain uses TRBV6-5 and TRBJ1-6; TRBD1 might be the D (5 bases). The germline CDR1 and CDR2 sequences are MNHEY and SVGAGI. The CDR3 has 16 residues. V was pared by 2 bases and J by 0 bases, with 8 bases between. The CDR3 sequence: CASSYGGSSYNSPLHF. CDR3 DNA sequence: TGTGCCAGCAGTTACGGGGGAAGCTCCTATAATTCACCCCTCCACTTT.

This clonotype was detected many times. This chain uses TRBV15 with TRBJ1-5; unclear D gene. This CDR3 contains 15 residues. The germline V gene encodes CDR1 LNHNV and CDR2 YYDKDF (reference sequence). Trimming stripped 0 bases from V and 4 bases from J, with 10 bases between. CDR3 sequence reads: CATSRDLNGNQPQHF. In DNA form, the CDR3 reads TGTGCCACCAGCAGAGATCTAAACGGGAATCAGCCCCAGCATTTT.

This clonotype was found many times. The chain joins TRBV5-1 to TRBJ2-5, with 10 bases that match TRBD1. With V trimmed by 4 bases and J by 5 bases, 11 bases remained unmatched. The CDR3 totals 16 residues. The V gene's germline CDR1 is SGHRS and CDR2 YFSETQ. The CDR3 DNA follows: TGCGCCAGCAGCACAATCCGGGACAGGGGCGAGGAGACCCAGTACTTC. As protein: CASSTIRDRGEETQYF. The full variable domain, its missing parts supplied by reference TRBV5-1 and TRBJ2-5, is KAGVTQTPRYLIKTRGQQVTLSCSPISGHRSVSWYQQTPGQGLQFLFEYFSETQRNKGNFPGRFSGRQFSNSRSEMNVSTLELGDSALYLCASSTIRDRGEETQYFGPGTRLLVL.

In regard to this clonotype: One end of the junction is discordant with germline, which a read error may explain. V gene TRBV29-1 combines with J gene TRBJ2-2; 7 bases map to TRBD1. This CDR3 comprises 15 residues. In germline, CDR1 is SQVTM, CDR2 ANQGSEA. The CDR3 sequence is CSVAPIGGGTGKLFF. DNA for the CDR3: TGCAGCGTTGCCCCCATAGGGGGCGGAACCGGGAAGCTGTTTTTT.

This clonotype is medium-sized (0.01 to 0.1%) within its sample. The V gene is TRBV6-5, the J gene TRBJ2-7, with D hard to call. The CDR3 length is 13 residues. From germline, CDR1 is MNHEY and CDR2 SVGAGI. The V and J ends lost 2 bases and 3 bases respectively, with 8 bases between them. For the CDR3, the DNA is TGTGCCAGCAGTTACCTACAGAGCTACGAGCAGTACTTC. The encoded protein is CASSYLQSYEQYF.

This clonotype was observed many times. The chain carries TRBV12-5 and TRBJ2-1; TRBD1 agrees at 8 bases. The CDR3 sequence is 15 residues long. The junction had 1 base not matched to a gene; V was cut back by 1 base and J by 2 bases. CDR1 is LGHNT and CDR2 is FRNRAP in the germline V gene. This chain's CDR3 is CASGLGTGPYNEQFF. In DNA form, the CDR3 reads TGTGCTAGTGGTTTGGGGACAGGGCCCTACAATGAGCAGTTCTTC.

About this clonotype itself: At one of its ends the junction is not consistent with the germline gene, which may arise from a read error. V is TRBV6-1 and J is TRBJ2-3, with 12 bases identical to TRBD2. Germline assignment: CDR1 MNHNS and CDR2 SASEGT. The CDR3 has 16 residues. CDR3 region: CDSNDRLAGVADTQYF. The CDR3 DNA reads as TGTGACAGCAACGACCGACTAGCGGGAGTAGCAGATACGCAGTATTTT.

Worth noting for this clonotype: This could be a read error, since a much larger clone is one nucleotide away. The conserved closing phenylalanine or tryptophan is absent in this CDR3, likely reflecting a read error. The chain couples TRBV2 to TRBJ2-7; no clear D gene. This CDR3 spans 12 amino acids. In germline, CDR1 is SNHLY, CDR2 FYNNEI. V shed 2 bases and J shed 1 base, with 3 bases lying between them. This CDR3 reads CASSELSYEQYL. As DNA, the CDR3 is TGTGCCAGCAGTGAATTGTCCTACGAGCAGTACTTA.